The next 7 T cell receptor beta chains were all read from a single sample in a study of shared clonotypes between healthy human individuals. Sequencing was performed with immunoSEQ multiplex PCR; in TCRdb, only in-frame clones are kept and a portion is missing. The sample has 1 million to 1.3 million clones; around 78% are singletons. The sample was memory CD4+ T cells from PBMCs. Subset of the sample: CD45RA-negative fraction. The receptor set was obtained from a man in his late teens or twenties in good health. Some clones in this sample may be carry-over from other donors' samples.

The V call is TRBV18, the J call TRBJ1-2; possible D gene TRBD1, 6 bases. The germline V gene has CDR1 KGHSH and CDR2 LQKENI. There are 15 residues in the CDR3. The V end lost 2 bases, the J end lost 3 bases, and 13 bases lay between the germline ends. This chain's CDR3 is CASSPSQGGDYGYTF. CDR3 sequence (DNA): TGTGCCAGCTCACCATCACAGGGAGGGGACTATGGCTACACCTTC.

This chain links TRBV5-1 with TRBJ1-1, with D possibly being TRBD1 (6 bases). The CDR3 is 15 amino acids. Trimming removed 3 bases at V and 1 base at J, with 13 bases between. From germline, CDR1 is SGHRS and CDR2 YFSETQ. In nucleotides, the CDR3 is TGCGCCAGCAGCTGGGCAGGGGTGAAGAACACTGAAGCTTTCTTT. It codes for CASSWAGVKNTEAFF.

This rearrangement joins TRBV2 to TRBJ1-5; 7 bases match TRBD1. The germline CDR1 and CDR2 sequences are SNHLY and FYNNEI. The CDR3 has 13 amino acids. The trim removed 10 bases at V and 6 bases at J, leaving 9 bases unmatched. Here the CDR3 reads CATRGQEGQPQHF. The CDR3 DNA reads TGTGCCACAAGAGGACAGGAGGGTCAGCCCCAGCATTTT. Combining the CDR3 with reference TRBV2 and TRBJ1-5 gives the whole variable domain EPEVTQTPSHQVTQMGQEVILRCVPISNHLYFYWYRQILGQKVEFLVSFYNNEISEKSEIFDDQFSVERPDGSNFTLKIRSTKLEDSAMYFCATRGQEGQPQHFGDGTRLSIL.

The V gene is TRBV5-1, the J gene TRBJ2-4, with no clear D. The CDR3 has 16 residues. Trimming left V 0 bases short and J 0 bases short, with 10 bases between. Germline V gene data show CDR1 as SGHRS and CDR2 as YFSETQ. This chain's CDR3 is CASSLEAARAKNIQYF. The CDR3 bases are TGCGCCAGCAGCTTGGAGGCCGCAAGAGCCAAAAACATTCAGTACTTC.

The chain recombines TRBV28 with TRBJ2-1, with 12 nucleotides matching TRBD1. CDR3 length equals 15 residues. J lost 8 bases, V lost 4 bases, and 6 bases had no gene match. Looked up from germline, CDR1 is MDHEN and CDR2 is SYDVKM. In nucleotides, the CDR3 is TGTGCCAGCAGTTCCCCGGGACAGGGGGCCTATGAGCAGTTCTTC. It codes for CASSSPGQGAYEQFF.

The genes are TRBV7-6 and TRBJ2-7; no clear D. The germline V and J ends were trimmed by 4 bases and 6 bases, with 10 bases remaining between them. The CDR3 is 12 residues long. Germline loops: CDR1 SGHVS, CDR2 FNYEAQ. The CDR3 reads CASSSRRAEQYF. CDR3 bases: TGTGCCAGCAGCTCTCGACGGGCCGAGCAGTACTTC.

The chain combines TRBV9 with TRBJ2-3; D is unresolved. The germline CDR1 and CDR2 sequences are SGDLS and YYNGEE. With 6 bases removed from V and 2 bases from J, the gap between germline ends came to 16 bases. The CDR3 has 15 residues. CDR3 residues: CASTTKGTITDTQYF. The CDR3, as DNA: TGTGCCAGCACCACAAAGGGAACAATCACAGATACGCAGTATTTT. The whole variable domain, filled in from reference TRBV9 and TRBJ2-3, reads DSGVTQTPKHLITATGQRVTLRCSPRSGDLSVYWYQQSLDQGLQFLIQYYNGEERAKGNILERFSAQQFPDLHSELNLSSLELGDSALYFCASTTKGTITDTQYFGPGTRLTVL.